Each of the 12 T cell receptor beta chains below was sequenced from the same sample in a study of cytomegalovirus exposure and HLA in healthy donors. The repertoire was sequenced with immunoSEQ multiplex PCR; TCRdb's copy has only in-frame clones and lacks some. Of over 130,000 clones listed, approximately 86% were seen once; the top ten hold roughly 9.4%. Sequencing was done on a sample of PBMCs. These TCRs come from a man in his late teens or twenties in good health and CMV-seropositive.

The chain joins TRBV28 to TRBJ2-2; 7 nucleotides line up with TRBD1. The V and J ends lost 10 bases and 2 bases, in that order; junction bases with no gene match: 7. Germline V gives CDR1 MDHEN, CDR2 SYDVKM. The CDR3 has 14 residues. The CDR3 DNA reads TGTGCCACCCCGACAGGGACCAACACCGGGGAGCTGTTTTTT. Residues: CATPTGTNTGELFF.

This clone was recorded at least ten times. The V call is TRBV11-3, the J call TRBJ2-7, with no clear D. The CDR3 contains 11 residues. V was shortened by 3 bases and J by 6 bases, with 6 bases between the two germline ends. Per germline, CDR1 SGHNT and CDR2 YENEEA. CDR3 bases: TGTGCCAGCAGCTTTCCCCTCGAGCAGTACTTC. Its protein product is CASSFPLEQYF.

J is TRBJ1-2 and V is TRBV25-1; D is undetermined. The CDR3 has 11 amino acids. Germline lookup yields CDR1 MGHDK and CDR2 SYGVNS. V lost 1 base, J lost 7 bases, and 4 bases lay in between. Here the CDR3 DNA reads TGTGCCAGCAGTGAATCGTTTGGCTACACCTTC. Encoded protein: CASSESFGYTF.

The chain employs TRBV10-3 and TRBJ2-7, with D maybe TRBD2 (6 bases). The CDR3 sequence is 18 residues long. Germline V gives CDR1 ENHRY, CDR2 SYGVKD. V lost 0 bases, J lost 0 bases, and 18 bases lay in between. CDR3 in amino acids: CAISESMMRGGSSYEQYF. In nucleotides, the CDR3 is TGTGCCATCAGTGAGTCCATGATGCGGGGTGGGAGCTCCTACGAGCAGTACTTC.

The chain carries TRBV6-4 and TRBJ1-5, with a possible D match to TRBD1 (5 bases). The CDR3 is 13 amino acids. Germline CDR1 reads MRHNA; CDR2 reads SNTAGT. Trimming cost V 5 bases and J 7 bases, with 12 bases left between them. In DNA form, the CDR3 reads TGTGCCAGCAGTCTCGACAGAGGCCAGCCCCAGCATTTT. Amino acid sequence: CASSLDRGQPQHF.

The chain uses TRBV9 and TRBJ1-4, with D possibly matching TRBD1 (6 bases). CDR1 and CDR2 from the germline V gene are SGDLS and YYNGEE. V was trimmed by 4 bases and J by 5 bases, leaving 15 bases between them. The length of the CDR3 is 15 residues. This chain's CDR3 is CASSPRQGKNEKLFF. DNA for the CDR3: TGTGCCAGCAGCCCCCGGCAGGGGAAGAATGAAAAACTGTTTTTT.

This clone was counted only a few times. The genes are TRBV13 and TRBJ2-5; D uncertain. The CDR3 has 11 amino acids. Germline CDR1 PRHDT, CDR2 FYEKMQ (reference sequence). Trimming stripped 3 bases from V and 4 bases from J, with 3 bases between. The DNA for the CDR3 is TGTGCCAGCAGCTTCGGAGAGACCCAGTACTTC. Its translation is CASSFGETQYF.

V is TRBV6-6 and J is TRBJ2-1, with D possibly TRBD2 on 7 matching bases. The CDR3 loop spans 11 amino acids. Germline V gene lookup returns CDR1 MNHNY and CDR2 SVGAGI (reference sequence). V shed 6 bases and J shed 12 bases, with 12 bases lying between them. Written as DNA, the CDR3 is TGTGCCAGCAGGGGGGGGCTGGGGCAGTTCTTC. This sequence encodes CASRGGLGQFF.

The chain recombines TRBV28 with TRBJ2-5; TRBD1 might be the D (7 bases). Trimming took 6 bases from V and 7 from J, leaving 18 bases between them. CDR1 MDHEN and CDR2 SYDVKM come from the germline V gene. The CDR3 length is 14 residues. CDR3 DNA: TGTGCCAGCAGCCGCCCCGCAGGGGGAGGGACCCAGTACTTC. This gives the protein CASSRPAGGGTQYF.

The V and J genes are TRBV27 and TRBJ1-2, with TRBD1 matching over 9 bases. Germline CDR1 reads MNHEY; CDR2 reads SMNVEV (reference sequence). The trim removed 4 bases at V and 7 bases at J, leaving 13 bases unmatched. The CDR3 sequence is 16 residues long. CDR3 sequence: CASSSLSGQGHGGYTF. CDR3 in DNA: TGTGCCAGCAGTTCACTATCGGGACAGGGTCATGGTGGCTACACCTTC.

V usage is TRBV19 and J usage is TRBJ2-6; unclear D gene. With 3 bases removed from V and 2 bases from J, the gap between germline ends came to 11 bases. The CDR3 length is 16 residues. Per germline, CDR1 LNHDA and CDR2 SQIVND (reference sequence). The CDR3 loop reads CASSIQSTAGANVLTF. CDR3 DNA: TGTGCCAGTAGTATTCAGTCCACAGCTGGGGCCAACGTCCTGACTTTC.

This clone was recorded once. The chain uses TRBV11-3 and TRBJ2-2; D might be TRBD1 (5 bases). V gave up 4 bases and J gave up 7 bases, with 13 bases separating them. Looked up from germline, CDR1 is SGHNT and CDR2 is YENEEA. CDR3 length equals 14 residues. CDR3 in DNA: TGTGCCAGCAGCTCAGGGTCCGACGGCGGGGAGCTGTTTTTT. This encodes CASSSGSDGGELFF.